Below, 25 T cell receptor beta chains from the same sample are listed, as sequenced in a study of regulatory T cells in long-lasting Graves disease. Arm-PCR of CDR3 regions with iRepertoire HTBI primers generated TCR beta libraries. TCRdb used MiXCR to reprocess the multiplex PCR reads, holding one entry per CDR3 protein. The data hold 400,000 to 500,000 distinct CDR3 sequences, with more than 12% observed a single time. The time point is: newly diagnosed GD, antithyroid drugs for less than 3 months. Researchers made the TCR library from RNA that was extracted from PBMCs. The same sample was also used in a study of T cells in Graves' hyperthyroidism and ophthalmopathy.

Sequences were derived from peripheral blood mononuclear cells (PBMCs), sampled at new diagnosis, from a patient treated with antithyroid drugs. The receptor source for this set is a young woman with Graves disease.

This clonotype appeared a few times. The rearrangement joins TRBV4-1 to TRBJ2-3; D call uncertain. CDR1 is MGHRA and CDR2 is YSYEKL in the germline V gene. CDR3 size: 15 residues. V was trimmed by 4 bases and J by 3 bases, leaving 14 bases between them. CDR3 DNA: TGCGCCAGCAGCCCGCAATGGATGACAACAGATACGCAGTATTTT. Amino acids: CASSPQWMTTDTQYF.

Remarks on this clonotype: It may be a read error: a sequence one base away is much more abundant. The gene calls are TRBV5-1 and TRBJ2-7; 14 bases align to TRBD2. J lost 7 bases, V lost 0 bases, and 6 bases had no gene match. The germline V gene has CDR1 SGHRS and CDR2 YFSETQ. The CDR3 spans 16 residues. In DNA form, the CDR3 reads TGCGCCAGCAGCTTGGGAGGGACTAGCGGGAGCCGTGAGCAGTACTTC. Its translation is CASSLGGTSGSREQYF.

V gene TRBV4-1 combines with J gene TRBJ2-3; the D is unclear. With 0 bases removed from V and 2 bases from J, the gap between germline ends came to 21 bases. Germline loops: CDR1 MGHRA, CDR2 YSYEKL. The length of the CDR3 is 19 residues. CDR3 protein: CASSQDDRGRASYTDTQYF. The CDR3 DNA sequence: TGCGCCAGCAGCCAAGACGACCGAGGACGAGCTTCATACACAGATACGCAGTATTTT.

This clonotype was counted only a few times. This may arise from a read error, as a much more abundant clone is one base away. The chain is built from TRBV11-2 and TRBJ2-2; 8 bases align to TRBD2. CDR3 length: 18 residues. Germline values: CDR1 SGHAT, CDR2 FQNNGV. The V gene end was trimmed by 5 bases and the J gene end by 3 bases; junction bases not matched to a gene: 14. CDR3 residues: CASSRGVGSGKDTGELFF. For the CDR3, the DNA is TGTGCCAGCAGCCGCGGTGTGGGTAGCGGGAAGGACACCGGGGAGCTGTTTTTT.

There are a few counts of this clonotype. The chain joins TRBV3-1 to TRBJ2-7; D possibly corresponds to TRBD2 (6 bases). CDR3 length: 14 amino acids. CDR1 is LGHDT, CDR2 YNNKEL, per germline (reference sequence). The ends were cut back, 5 bases at V and 0 bases at J, with 11 bases in the middle. The CDR3 reads CASSSSASSYEQYF. CDR3 nucleotide sequence: TGTGCCAGCAGCTCTAGCGCCAGCTCCTACGAGCAGTACTTC.

This clonotype was counted ten times or more. The junction differs from germline at one of its ends, possibly a read error. The gene calls are TRBV2 and TRBJ2-1, with 8 bases matching TRBD2. The CDR3 covers 12 residues. CDR1 and CDR2 from the germline V gene are SNHLY and FYNNEI. Here the CDR3 reads CASTGRGTSALF. CDR3 nucleotides: TGTGCCAGCACCGGGAGGGGGACTAGTGCCCTGTTC.

The CDR3, as DNA: TGTGCCAGCAGCCGCTGGAGGGACGGGCTCTACGAGCAGTACTTC. Translation gives CASSRWRDGLYEQYF. The chain carries TRBV12-3 or TRBV12-4 and TRBJ2-7, with D possibly being TRBD2 (6 bases). Trimming removed 6 bases from V and 3 bases from J, with 18 bases in between. This CDR3 comprises 15 residues.

This clonotype was observed at least ten times. V and J are TRBV20-1 and TRBJ1-5, with 10 positions matching TRBD1. J lost 4 bases, V lost 1 base, and 7 bases had no gene match. The germline gives CDR1 DFQATT, CDR2 SNEGSKA (reference sequence). CDR3 size: 16 residues. CDR3 loop: CSARGSGTGANQPQHF. The CDR3 nucleotides read TGCAGTGCTAGAGGGAGCGGGACAGGGGCTAATCAGCCCCAGCATTTT.

The chain combines TRBV30 with TRBJ1-2; D is unresolved. Trimming removed 2 bases from V and 8 bases from J, with 24 bases in between. The CDR3 runs to 16 residues. Germline V gene lookup returns CDR1 GTSNPN and CDR2 SVGIG (reference sequence). The CDR3 protein is CAWSPSGNGVRSGYTF. CDR3 DNA: TGTGCCTGGAGTCCCTCGGGGAACGGTGTTAGATCGGGCTACACCTTC.

This clonotype was seen many times. The V call is TRBV3-1, the J call TRBJ2-7; 12 bases are shared with TRBD2. CDR3 length: 19 amino acids. Unmatched junction bases numbered 13, after V lost 4 bases and J lost 0 bases. Germline V lookup: CDR1 LGHDT, CDR2 YNNKEL (reference sequence). The CDR3 nucleotides are TGTGCCAGCAGCCGGACGAAGGGACTAGCGGGCCTGACCTCCTACGAGCAGTACTTC. Amino acids: CASSRTKGLAGLTSYEQYF.

As for this clonotype: One junction end does not reproduce the germline sequence, and a read error may be involved. V usage is TRBV2 and J usage is TRBJ2-5; D remains ambiguous. The CDR3 has 15 amino acids. Germline-derived CDR1 and CDR2 are SNHLY and FYNNEI. In nucleotides, the CDR3 is TGTGCCAGCAGTGAAGCACGAAACTCCTACAATGAGCAGCTCTTC. Protein: CASSEARNSYNEQLF.

This clonotype was seen more than once but under ten times. The chain couples TRBV5-1 to TRBJ2-1, with D possibly being TRBD1 (6 bases). V was cut by 3 bases and J by 7 bases, with 14 bases left in between. Germline CDR1 and CDR2: SGHRS and YFSETQ. The CDR3 contains 14 residues. The CDR3 DNA sequence: TGCGCCAGCAGCTCAACCGGGACACAAAATGAGCAGTTCTTC. Its translation: CASSSTGTQNEQFF.

This rearrangement joins TRBV6-2 or TRBV6-3 to TRBJ2-2; perhaps D is TRBD1 or TRBD2 (7 bases each). V was trimmed by 10 bases and J by 4 bases, leaving 16 bases between them. The CDR3 has 14 amino acids. Germline values: CDR1 MNHEY, CDR2 SVGEGT. For the CDR3, the DNA is TGTGCCACCCAGGGGGGGCGGCTCACCGGGGAGCTGTTTTTT. Translating gives CATQGGRLTGELFF.

This chain connects TRBV18 to TRBJ1-2, with D tentatively TRBD1 (5 bases). Trimming cost V 2 bases and J 3 bases, with 19 bases left between them. The length of the CDR3 is 17 residues. The germline gives CDR1 KGHSH, CDR2 LQKENI. The CDR3 coding sequence is TGTGCCAGCTCACCATCTTTAAATCAGGGTACAGACTATGGCTACACCTTC. Translation gives CASSPSLNQGTDYGYTF.

J is TRBJ2-1 and V is TRBV7-9; TRBD1 or TRBD2 may be the D gene (5 bases each). V shed 0 bases and J shed 0 bases, with 12 bases lying between them. This CDR3 comprises 17 residues. CDR1 and CDR2 from the germline V gene are SEHNR and FQNEAQ (reference sequence). CDR3 coding DNA: TGTGCCAGCAGCTTAGCTCAAGGGGAGAGCTCCTACAATGAGCAGTTCTTC. This sequence encodes CASSLAQGESSYNEQFF.

The rearrangement joins TRBV6-1 to TRBJ2-2, with D maybe TRBD2 (6 bases). The CDR3 contains 13 residues. Trimming pared 5 bases from V and 6 bases from J, leaving 10 bases between. Germline values: CDR1 MNHNS, CDR2 SASEGT. CDR3 sequence: CASSTGDAGELFF. For the CDR3, the DNA is TGTGCCAGCAGTACGGGAGACGCCGGGGAGCTGTTTTTT.

There are a few counts of this clonotype. This chain joins TRBV9 and TRBJ2-3; D not certain. Germline CDR1 reads SGDLS; CDR2 reads YYNGEE. There are 13 residues in the CDR3. V gave up 5 bases and J gave up 1 base, with 8 bases separating them. CDR3 nucleotide sequence: TGTGCCAGCAGTTGGATCGGCACAGATACGCAGTATTTT. Its translation is CASSWIGTDTQYF.

This clonotype has more than one count but fewer than ten. The chain couples TRBV29-1 to TRBJ2-7; 9 bases align to TRBD1. The germline gives CDR1 SQVTM, CDR2 ANQGSEA. V was clipped by 6 bases and J by 5 bases; unmatched bases: 11. The CDR3 has 14 residues. The CDR3 coding sequence is TGCAGCGTCAATAAGGGACAGGGCGCGCACGAGCAGTACTTC. Protein product: CSVNKGQGAHEQYF.

This clonotype was seen only a few times. The V call is TRBV29-1, the J call TRBJ2-3; 9 nucleotides match TRBD1. Germline V gives CDR1 SQVTM, CDR2 ANQGSEA. This CDR3 comprises 16 residues. The junction had 10 bases not matched to a gene; V was cut back by 4 bases and J by 2 bases. This CDR3 reads CSVAGARTGVTDTQYF. In nucleotides, the CDR3 is TGCAGCGTTGCCGGGGCCCGGACAGGGGTCACAGATACGCAGTATTTT.

Regarding this clonotype: Mismatch with germline at one junction end may stem from a read error. The chain combines TRBV5-1 with TRBJ1-4; D gene unclear. The germline V gene has CDR1 SGHRS and CDR2 YFSETQ. This CDR3 is built from 16 residues. This chain's CDR3 is CASSLSRGVINEKLFF. Here the CDR3 DNA reads TGTGCCAGCAGCTTATCCCGTGGAGTGATTAATGAAAAACTGTTTTTT.

This clonotype was observed once. The chain is built from TRBV27 and TRBJ1-2; 7 bases line up with TRBD1. CDR1 and CDR2 from the germline V gene are MNHEY and SMNVEV (reference sequence). J was trimmed by 2 bases and V by 4 bases; bases with no gene match: 13. The CDR3 totals 17 residues. CDR3 coding DNA: TGTGCCAGCAGTTCCCTCGGACAGGCGGTCCTCAACTATGGCTACACCTTC. Translation: CASSSLGQAVLNYGYTF.

This clonotype occurred a few times. This rearrangement joins TRBV24-1 to TRBJ2-5; 8 bases agree with TRBD1. The CDR3 has 12 amino acids. The ends lost 11 bases at V and 7 bases at J; junction bases unmatched: 8. CDR1 is KGHDR and CDR2 is SFDVKD in the germline V gene. CDR3 amino acids: CAIGTGRGTQYF. The DNA for the CDR3 is TGTGCCATAGGGACAGGCCGGGGGACCCAGTACTTC.

This clonotype was picked up many times. The chain carries TRBV11-2 and TRBJ2-1, with 7 bases matching TRBD1. Germline-derived CDR1 and CDR2 are SGHAT and FQNNGV. CDR3 size: 14 residues. Losses at the gene ends were 0 bases for V and 8 bases for J; bases not matched to a gene: 4. In nucleotides, the CDR3 is TGTGCCAGCAGCTTAGAGACAGGGTACTATGAGCAGTTCTTC. Translation gives CASSLETGYYEQFF.

This chain uses TRBV12-3 or TRBV12-4 with TRBJ2-6; no firm D call. V gave up 5 bases and J gave up 3 bases, with 11 bases separating them. CDR3 length: 15 residues. The CDR3 DNA follows: TGTGCCAGCAGTCCGATAGCTGGTGGGGCCAACGTCCTGACTTTC. Its protein product is CASSPIAGGANVLTF.

This clonotype was seen at least ten times. J is TRBJ1-1 and V is TRBV12-3 or TRBV12-4, with 7 nucleotides matching TRBD1. CDR3 length: 14 amino acids. V lost 8 bases and J lost 0; bases outside the gene matches: 6. CDR3 protein: CASSPGQVNTEAFF. The CDR3 DNA reads as TGTGCCAGCTCACCTGGACAGGTGAACACTGAAGCTTTCTTT.